This T cell receptor (beta chain) was found in a study of immune characterization of retroperitoneal liposarcoma. TCRdb fed the PCR reads into MiXCR, producing one record per CDR3 protein. In the table there are some 10,000 distinct CDR3 sequences, about a quarter of which are singletons. From germline, CDR1 is SGHTA and CDR2 FQGNSA. The V end lost 1 base, the J end lost 9 bases, and 13 bases lay between the germline ends. This CDR3 has 15 amino acids. This clonotype was found many times. The TCR sequence derives from a female donor with retroperitoneal liposarcoma. Sequenced sample: tumor tissue. The chain uses TRBV7-2 and TRBJ1-6; weak D call: TRBD1 (5 bases). CDR3 coding DNA: TGTGCCAGCAGCTTAGACCCAGGGATATTTTCACCCCTCCACTTT. Amino acids: CASSLDPGIFSPLHF.